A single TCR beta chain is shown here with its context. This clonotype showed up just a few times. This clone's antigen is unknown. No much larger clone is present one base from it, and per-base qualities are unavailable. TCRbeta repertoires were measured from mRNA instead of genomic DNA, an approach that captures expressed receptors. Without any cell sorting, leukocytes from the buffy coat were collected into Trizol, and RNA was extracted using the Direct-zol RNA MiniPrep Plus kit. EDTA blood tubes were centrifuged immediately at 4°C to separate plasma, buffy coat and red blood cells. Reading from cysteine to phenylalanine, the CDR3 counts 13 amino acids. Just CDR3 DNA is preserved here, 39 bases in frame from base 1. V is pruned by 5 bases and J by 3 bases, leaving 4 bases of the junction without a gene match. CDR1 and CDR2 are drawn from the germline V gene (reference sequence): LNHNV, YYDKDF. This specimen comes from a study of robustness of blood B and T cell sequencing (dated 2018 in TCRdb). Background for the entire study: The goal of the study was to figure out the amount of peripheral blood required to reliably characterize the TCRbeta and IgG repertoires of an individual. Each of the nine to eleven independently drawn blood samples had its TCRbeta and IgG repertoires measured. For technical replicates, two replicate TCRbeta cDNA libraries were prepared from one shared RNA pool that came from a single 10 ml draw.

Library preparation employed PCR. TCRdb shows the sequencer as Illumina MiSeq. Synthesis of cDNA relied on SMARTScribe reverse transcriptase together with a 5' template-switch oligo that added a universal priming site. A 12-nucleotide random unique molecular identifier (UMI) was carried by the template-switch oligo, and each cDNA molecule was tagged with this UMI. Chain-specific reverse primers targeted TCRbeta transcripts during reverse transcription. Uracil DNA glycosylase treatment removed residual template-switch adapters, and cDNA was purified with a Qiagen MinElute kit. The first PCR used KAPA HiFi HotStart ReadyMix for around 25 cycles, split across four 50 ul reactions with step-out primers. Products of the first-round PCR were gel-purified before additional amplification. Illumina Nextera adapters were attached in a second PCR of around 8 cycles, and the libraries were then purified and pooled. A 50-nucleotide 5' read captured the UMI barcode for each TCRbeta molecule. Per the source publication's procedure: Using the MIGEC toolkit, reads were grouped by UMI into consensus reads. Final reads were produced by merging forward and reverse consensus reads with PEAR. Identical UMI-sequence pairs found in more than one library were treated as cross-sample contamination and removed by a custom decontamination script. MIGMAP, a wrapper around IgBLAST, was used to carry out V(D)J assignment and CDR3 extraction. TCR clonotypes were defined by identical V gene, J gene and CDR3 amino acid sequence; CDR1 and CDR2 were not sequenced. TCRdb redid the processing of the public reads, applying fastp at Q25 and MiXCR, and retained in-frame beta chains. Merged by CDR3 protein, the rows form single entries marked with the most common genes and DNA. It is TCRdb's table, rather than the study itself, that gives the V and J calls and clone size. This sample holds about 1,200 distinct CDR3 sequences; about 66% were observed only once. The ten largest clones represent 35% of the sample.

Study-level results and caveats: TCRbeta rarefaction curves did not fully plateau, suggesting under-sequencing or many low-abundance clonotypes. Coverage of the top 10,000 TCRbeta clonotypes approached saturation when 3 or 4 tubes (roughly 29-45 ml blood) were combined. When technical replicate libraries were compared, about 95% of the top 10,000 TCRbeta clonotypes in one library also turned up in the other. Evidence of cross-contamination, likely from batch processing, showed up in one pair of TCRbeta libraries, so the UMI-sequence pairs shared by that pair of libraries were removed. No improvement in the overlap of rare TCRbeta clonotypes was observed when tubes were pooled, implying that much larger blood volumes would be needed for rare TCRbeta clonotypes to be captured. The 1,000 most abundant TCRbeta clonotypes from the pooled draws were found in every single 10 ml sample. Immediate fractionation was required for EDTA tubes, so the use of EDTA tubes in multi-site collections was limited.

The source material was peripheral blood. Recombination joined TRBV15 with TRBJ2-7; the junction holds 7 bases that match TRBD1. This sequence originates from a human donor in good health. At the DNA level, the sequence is TGTGCCACCAGCGCAGACAGGGACTACGAGCAGTACTTC. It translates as CATSADRDYEQYF.